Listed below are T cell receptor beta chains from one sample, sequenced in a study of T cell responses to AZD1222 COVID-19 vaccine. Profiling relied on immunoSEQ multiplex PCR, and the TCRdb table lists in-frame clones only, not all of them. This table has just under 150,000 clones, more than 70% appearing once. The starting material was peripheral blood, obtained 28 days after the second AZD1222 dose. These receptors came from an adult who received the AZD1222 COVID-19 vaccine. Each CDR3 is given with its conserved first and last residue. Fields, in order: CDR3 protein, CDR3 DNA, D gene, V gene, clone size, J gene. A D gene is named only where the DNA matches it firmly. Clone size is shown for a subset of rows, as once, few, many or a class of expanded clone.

CDR3: CASSSSGRETQYF
DNA: TGTGCCAGCAGTTCTAGCGGGAGAGAGACCCAGTACTTC
D: TRBD2
V: TRBV2
size: NA
J: TRBJ2-5

CDR3: CASSGFRNYGYTF
DNA: TGTGCCAGCAGTGGATTTCGAAACTATGGCTACACCTTC
D: NA
V: TRBV2
size: few
J: TRBJ1-2

CDR3: CASSQQGSWAYEQYF
DNA: TGTGCCAGCAGTCAACAGGGGAGTTGGGCCTACGAGCAGTACTTC
D: TRBD1
V: TRBV2
size: NA
J: TRBJ2-7

CDR3: CATHSREGYYGYTF
DNA: TGTGCCACACATTCCAGAGAGGGTTACTATGGCTACACCTTC
D: NA
V: TRBV6-5
size: once
J: TRBJ1-2

CDR3: CASSEWDYEQYF
DNA: TGTGCCAGCAGTGAATGGGACTACGAGCAGTACTTC
D: NA
V: TRBV2
size: NA
J: TRBJ2-7

CDR3: CASSLGPSPYEQYF
DNA: TGTGCCAGCAGCTTAGGCCCATCGCCCTACGAGCAGTACTTC
D: NA
V: TRBV11-2
size: NA
J: TRBJ2-7

CDR3: CASSPGVNEKLFF
DNA: TGTGCCAGCTCACCAGGGGTTAATGAAAAACTGTTTTTT
D: NA
V: TRBV18
size: NA
J: TRBJ1-4

CDR3: CASRQNRGSEPQHF
DNA: TGTGCCAGTAGACAAAACAGGGGGAGTGAGCCCCAGCATTTT
D: TRBD1
V: TRBV19
size: NA
J: TRBJ1-5

CDR3: CASSQWKDSYGYTF
DNA: TGTGCCAGCAGCCAATGGAAGGATTCCTATGGCTACACCTTC
D: NA
V: TRBV16
size: NA
J: TRBJ1-2

CDR3: CASSPPSRANTEAFF
DNA: TGTGCCAGCTCACCACCGAGCAGGGCGAACACTGAAGCTTTCTTT
D: NA
V: TRBV18
size: NA
J: TRBJ1-1

CDR3: CASSTAGGRARTDTQYF
DNA: TGTGCCAGTAGTACTGCCGGCGGGAGGGCCAGGACAGATACGCAGTATTTT
D: TRBD2
V: TRBV19
size: NA
J: TRBJ2-3

CDR3: CASSEWGQNQPQHF
DNA: TGTGCCAGCAGTGAATGGGGCCAGAATCAGCCCCAGCATTTT
D: NA
V: TRBV6-1
size: NA
J: TRBJ1-5

CDR3: CASSIQGRDEQYF
DNA: TGTGCCAGCAGCATCCAGGGGAGGGACGAGCAGTACTTC
D: NA
V: TRBV7-2
size: NA
J: TRBJ2-7

CDR3: CASSASFNQPQHF
DNA: TGTGCCAGCAGCGCGTCTTTTAATCAGCCCCAGCATTTT
D: NA
V: TRBV3-1/TRBV3-2
size: NA
J: TRBJ1-5

CDR3: CARTEAYGYTF
DNA: TGTGCCCGTACCGAGGCCTATGGCTACACCTTC
D: NA
V: TRBV30
size: NA
J: TRBJ1-2

CDR3: CASGSGTVLGYTF
DNA: TGTGCTAGTGGTTCCGGGACGGTACTTGGCTACACCTTC
D: NA
V: TRBV12-5
size: NA
J: TRBJ1-2

CDR3: CASSQDLLAGGPETQYF
DNA: TGTGCCAGCAGCCAAGATCTTTTGGCGGGAGGGCCTGAGACCCAGTACTTC
D: TRBD2
V: TRBV3-1/TRBV3-2
size: NA
J: TRBJ2-5

CDR3: CASSVGISGGDQETQYF
DNA: TGTGCCAGCAGCGTGGGTATTTCTGGGGGGGACCAAGAGACCCAGTACTTC
D: TRBD2
V: TRBV9
size: NA
J: TRBJ2-5

CDR3: CASSLRETGELFF
DNA: TGTGCCAGCAGTCTAAGGGAAACCGGGGAGCTGTTTTTT
D: NA
V: TRBV3-1/TRBV3-2
size: NA
J: TRBJ2-2

CDR3: CASSHHRADTTNEKLFF
DNA: TGTGCCAGCAGCCATCACAGGGCGGATACAACTAATGAAAAACTGTTTTTT
D: NA
V: TRBV14
size: NA
J: TRBJ1-4

CDR3: CASSYSGPAAGEQYF
DNA: TGTGCCAGCAGCTACTCCGGGCCCGCAGCCGGCGAGCAGTACTTC
D: NA
V: TRBV11-3
size: NA
J: TRBJ2-7

CDR3: CASSVEGGKGYTF
DNA: TGTGCCAGCAGCGTCGAAGGGGGTAAGGGCTACACCTTC
D: NA
V: TRBV3-1/TRBV3-2
size: NA
J: TRBJ1-2

CDR3: CASGTSYGYTF
DNA: TGTGCCTCCGGGACCTCCTATGGCTACACCTTC
D: NA
V: TRBV6-5
size: NA
J: TRBJ1-2

CDR3: CASSISGRGNEQFF
DNA: TGTGCCAGCAGCATTAGCGGGAGGGGGAATGAGCAGTTCTTC
D: TRBD2
V: TRBV7-9
size: NA
J: TRBJ2-1

CDR3: CASSPVQGAVGYTF
DNA: TGCGCCAGCAGCCCCGTACAGGGGGCTGTTGGCTACACCTTC
D: TRBD1
V: TRBV4-1
size: NA
J: TRBJ1-2

CDR3: CASSPQGVEQFF
DNA: TGCGCCAGCAGCCCCCAAGGAGTGGAGCAGTTCTTC
D: NA
V: TRBV5-1
size: NA
J: TRBJ2-1

CDR3: CASSFGVTKTF
DNA: TGTGCCAGCAGCTTCGGGGTCACGAAAACCTTC
D: NA
V: TRBV11-2
size: NA
J: TRBJ1-2

CDR3: CASSQEGDYGYTF
DNA: TGTGCCAGCAGCCAAGAGGGGGACTATGGCTACACCTTC
D: NA
V: TRBV3-1/TRBV3-2
size: once
J: TRBJ1-2

CDR3: CASSETPAPMTAQHF
DNA: TGTGCCAGCAGCGAAACCCCGGCACCTATGACGGCCCAGCATTTT
D: NA
V: TRBV5-4
size: few
J: TRBJ1-5

CDR3: CASSLQEDTEAFF
DNA: TGTGCCAGCAGCTTACAGGAGGACACTGAAGCTTTCTTT
D: NA
V: TRBV7-9
size: NA
J: TRBJ1-1

CDR3: CASSEPSSGTSNTGELFF
DNA: TGCGCCAGCAGTGAGCCTAGCTCCGGGACCTCGAACACCGGGGAGCTGTTTTTT
D: NA
V: TRBV10-2
size: NA
J: TRBJ2-2

CDR3: CASSLDRGQWGVVDEQYF
DNA: TGTGCCAGCAGTTTGGACAGGGGGCAATGGGGGGTTGTGGACGAGCAGTACTTC
D: TRBD1
V: TRBV28
size: NA
J: TRBJ2-7

CDR3: CAWSGQGLSTDTQYF
DNA: TGTGCCTGGAGTGGACAGGGCCTCAGCACAGATACGCAGTATTTT
D: TRBD1
V: TRBV30
size: NA
J: TRBJ2-3

CDR3: CATSDSLATDYNEQFF
DNA: TGTGCCACCAGTGACTCACTAGCGACAGACTACAATGAGCAGTTCTTC
D: TRBD2
V: TRBV24-1
size: NA
J: TRBJ2-1

CDR3: CASRKGYKEPNQPQHF
DNA: TGTGCCAGTAGGAAGGGATACAAGGAACCAAATCAGCCCCAGCATTTT
D: NA
V: TRBV19
size: NA
J: TRBJ1-5

CDR3: CASSIIPGTLTF
DNA: TGTGCCAGCAGTATCATCCCGGGTACCTTAACCTTC
D: NA
V: TRBV12-3/TRBV12-4
size: NA
J: TRBJ1-2

CDR3: CASGQYEKLFF
DNA: TGTGCCAGCGGACAGTATGAAAAACTGTTTTTT
D: NA
V: TRBV2
size: NA
J: TRBJ1-4

CDR3: CASSYYPTGGYGYTF
DNA: TGTGCCAGCAGTTACTACCCTACAGGGGGCTATGGCTACACCTTC
D: TRBD1
V: TRBV6-5
size: few
J: TRBJ1-2

CDR3: CASSGSSGPNSPLHF
DNA: TGTGCCAGTAGTGGCTCGTCAGGGCCTAATTCACCCCTCCACTTT
D: NA
V: TRBV19
size: NA
J: TRBJ1-6

CDR3: CASSPGPRWDEQFF
DNA: TGTGCCAGCAGCCCCGGTCCCCGCTGGGATGAGCAGTTCTTC
D: NA
V: TRBV7-8
size: NA
J: TRBJ2-1